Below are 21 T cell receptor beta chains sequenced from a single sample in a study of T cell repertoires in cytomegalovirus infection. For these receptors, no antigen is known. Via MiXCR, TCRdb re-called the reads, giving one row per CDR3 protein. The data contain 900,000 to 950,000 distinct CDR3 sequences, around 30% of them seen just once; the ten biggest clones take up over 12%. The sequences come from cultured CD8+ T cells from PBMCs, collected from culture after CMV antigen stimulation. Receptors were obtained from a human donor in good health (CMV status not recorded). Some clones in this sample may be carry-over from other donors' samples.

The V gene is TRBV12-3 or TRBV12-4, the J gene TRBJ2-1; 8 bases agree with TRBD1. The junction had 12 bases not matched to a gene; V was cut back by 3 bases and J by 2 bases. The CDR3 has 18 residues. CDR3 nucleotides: TGTGCCAGCAGTTTTCTGGGCCGAGACAGGGGCCCCTACAATGAGCAGTTCTTC. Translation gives CASSFLGRDRGPYNEQFF.

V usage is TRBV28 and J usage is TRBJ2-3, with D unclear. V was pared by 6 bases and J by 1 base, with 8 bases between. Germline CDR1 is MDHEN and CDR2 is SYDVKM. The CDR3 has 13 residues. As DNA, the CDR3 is TGTGCCAGCAGCCCCCACGGCACAGATACGCAGTATTTT. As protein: CASSPHGTDTQYF.

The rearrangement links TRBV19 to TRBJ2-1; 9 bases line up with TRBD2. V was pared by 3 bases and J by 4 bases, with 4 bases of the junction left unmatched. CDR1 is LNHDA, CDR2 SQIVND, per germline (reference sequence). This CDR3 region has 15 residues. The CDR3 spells CASSIRSGGYNEQFF. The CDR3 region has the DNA TGTGCCAGTAGTATCAGGAGCGGGGGGTACAATGAGCAGTTCTTC. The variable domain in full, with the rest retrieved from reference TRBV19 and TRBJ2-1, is DGGITQSPKYLFRKEGQNVTLSCEQNLNHDAMYWYRQDPGQGLRLIYYSQIVNDFQKGDIAEGYSVSREKKESFPLTVTSAQKNPTAFYLCASSIRSGGYNEQFFGPGTRLTVL.

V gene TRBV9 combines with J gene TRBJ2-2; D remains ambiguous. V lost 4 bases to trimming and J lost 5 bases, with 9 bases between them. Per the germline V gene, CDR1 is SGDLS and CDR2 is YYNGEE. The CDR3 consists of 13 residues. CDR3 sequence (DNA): TGTGCCAGCAGCCCTTCGAGGACCGGGGAGCTGTTTTTT. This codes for CASSPSRTGELFF.

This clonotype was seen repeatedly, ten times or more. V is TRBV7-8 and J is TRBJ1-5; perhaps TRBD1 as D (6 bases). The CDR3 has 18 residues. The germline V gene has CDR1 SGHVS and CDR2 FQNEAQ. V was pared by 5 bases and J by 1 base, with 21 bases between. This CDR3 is CASSLTGTNERSNQPQHF. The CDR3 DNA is TGTGCCAGCAGCCTGACCGGGACAAACGAAAGGAGCAATCAGCCCCAGCATTTT.

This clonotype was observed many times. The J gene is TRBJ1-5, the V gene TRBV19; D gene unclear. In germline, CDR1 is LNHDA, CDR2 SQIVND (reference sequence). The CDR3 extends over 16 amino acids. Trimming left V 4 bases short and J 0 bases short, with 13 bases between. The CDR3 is CASSTPTPYSNQPQHF. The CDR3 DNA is TGTGCCAGTAGTACCCCGACACCATATAGCAATCAGCCCCAGCATTTT.

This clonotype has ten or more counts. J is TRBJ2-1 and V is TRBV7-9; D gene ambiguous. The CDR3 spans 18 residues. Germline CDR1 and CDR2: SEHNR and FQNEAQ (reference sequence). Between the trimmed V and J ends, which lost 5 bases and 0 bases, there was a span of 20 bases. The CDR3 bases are TGTGCCAGCAGCACACCCCCGGAGCCTACGAGCTCCTACAATGAGCAGTTCTTC. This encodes CASSTPPEPTSSYNEQFF.

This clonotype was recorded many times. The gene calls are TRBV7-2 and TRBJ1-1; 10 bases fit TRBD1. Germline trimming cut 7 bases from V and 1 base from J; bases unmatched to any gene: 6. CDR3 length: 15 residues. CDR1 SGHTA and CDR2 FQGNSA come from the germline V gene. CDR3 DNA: TGTGCCAGCATCGACCGGGACAGGGGGAACACTGAAGCTTTCTTT. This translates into CASIDRDRGNTEAFF. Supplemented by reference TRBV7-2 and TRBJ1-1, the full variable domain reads GAGVSQSPSNKVTEKGKDVELRCDPISGHTALYWYRQSLGQGLEFLIYFQGNSAPDKSGLPSDRFSAERTGGSVSTLTIQRTQQEDSAVYLCASIDRDRGNTEAFFGQGTRLTVV.

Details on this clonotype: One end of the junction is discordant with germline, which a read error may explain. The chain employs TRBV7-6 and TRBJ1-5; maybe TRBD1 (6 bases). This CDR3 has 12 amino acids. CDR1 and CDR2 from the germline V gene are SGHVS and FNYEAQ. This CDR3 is CASSLPQGPQLF. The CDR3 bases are TGTGCCAGCAGCTTGCCTCAGGGGCCCCAGCTTTTT. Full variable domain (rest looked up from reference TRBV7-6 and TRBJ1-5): GAGVSQSPRYKVTKRGQDVALRCDPISGHVSLYWYRQALGQGPEFLTYFNYEAQQDKSGLPNDRFSAERPEGSISTLTIQRTEQRDSAMYRCASSLPQGPQLFGDGTRLSIL.

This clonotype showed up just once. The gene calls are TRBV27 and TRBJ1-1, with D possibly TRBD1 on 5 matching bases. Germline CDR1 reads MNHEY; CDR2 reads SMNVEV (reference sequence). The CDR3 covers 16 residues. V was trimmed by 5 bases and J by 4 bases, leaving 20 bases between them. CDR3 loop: CASSPSGGEIGTEAFF. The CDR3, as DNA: TGTGCCAGCAGTCCCAGCGGGGGGGAGATCGGCACTGAAGCTTTCTTT.

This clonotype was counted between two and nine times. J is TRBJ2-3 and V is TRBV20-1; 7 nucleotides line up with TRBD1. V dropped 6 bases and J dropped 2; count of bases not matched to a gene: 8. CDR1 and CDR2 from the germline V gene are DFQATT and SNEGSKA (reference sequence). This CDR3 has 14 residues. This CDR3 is CSAPTGSVTDTQYF. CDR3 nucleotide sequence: TGCAGTGCCCCGACAGGGTCGGTCACAGATACGCAGTATTTT.

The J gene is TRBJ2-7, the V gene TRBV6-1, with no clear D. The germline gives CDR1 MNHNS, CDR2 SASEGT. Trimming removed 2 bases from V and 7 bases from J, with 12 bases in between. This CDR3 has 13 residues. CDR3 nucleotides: TGTGCCAGCAGTGAAACGGTCTCTGGAGAGCAGTACGTC. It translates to CASSETVSGEQYV.

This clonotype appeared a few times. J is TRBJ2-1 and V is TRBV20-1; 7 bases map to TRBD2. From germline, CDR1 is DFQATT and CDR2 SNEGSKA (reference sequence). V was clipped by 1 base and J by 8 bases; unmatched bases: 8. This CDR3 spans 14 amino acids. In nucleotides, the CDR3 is TGCAGTGCTAGAGTTGTCGGGGGGTTGGATGAGCAGTTCTTC. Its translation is CSARVVGGLDEQFF.

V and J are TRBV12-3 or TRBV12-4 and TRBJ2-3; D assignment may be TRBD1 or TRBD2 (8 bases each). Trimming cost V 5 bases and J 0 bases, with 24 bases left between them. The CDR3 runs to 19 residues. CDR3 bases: TGTGCCAGCAGTATCCTCCGGGGGGGAGGACAGGGAAGCACAGATACGCAGTATTTT. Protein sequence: CASSILRGGGQGSTDTQYF.

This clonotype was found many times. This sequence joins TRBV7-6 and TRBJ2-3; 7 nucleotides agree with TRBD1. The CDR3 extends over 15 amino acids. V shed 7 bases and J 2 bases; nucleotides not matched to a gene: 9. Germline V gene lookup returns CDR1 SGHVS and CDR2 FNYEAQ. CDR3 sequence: CASNIGTALTDTQYF. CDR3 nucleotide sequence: TGTGCCAGCAACATCGGGACAGCTCTCACAGATACGCAGTATTTT.

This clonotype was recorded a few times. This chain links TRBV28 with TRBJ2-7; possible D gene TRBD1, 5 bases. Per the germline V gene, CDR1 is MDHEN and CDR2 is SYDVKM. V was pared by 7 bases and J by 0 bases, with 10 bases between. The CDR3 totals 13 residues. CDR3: CASTPTASYEQYV. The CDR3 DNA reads TGTGCCAGCACCCCGACAGCCTCCTACGAGCAGTACGTC.

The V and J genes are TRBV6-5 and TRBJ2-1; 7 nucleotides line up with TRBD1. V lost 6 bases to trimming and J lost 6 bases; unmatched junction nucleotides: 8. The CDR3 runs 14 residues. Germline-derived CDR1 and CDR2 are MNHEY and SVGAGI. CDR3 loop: CASSRQGQGNEQFF. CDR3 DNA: TGTGCCAGCAGCCGACAGGGTCAGGGCAATGAGCAGTTCTTC.

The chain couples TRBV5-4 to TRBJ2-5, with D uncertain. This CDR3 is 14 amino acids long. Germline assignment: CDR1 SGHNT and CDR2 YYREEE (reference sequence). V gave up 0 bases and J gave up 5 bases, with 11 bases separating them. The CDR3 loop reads CASSLEGRLETQYF. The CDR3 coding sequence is TGTGCCAGCAGCTTGGAAGGACGTCTGGAGACCCAGTACTTC.

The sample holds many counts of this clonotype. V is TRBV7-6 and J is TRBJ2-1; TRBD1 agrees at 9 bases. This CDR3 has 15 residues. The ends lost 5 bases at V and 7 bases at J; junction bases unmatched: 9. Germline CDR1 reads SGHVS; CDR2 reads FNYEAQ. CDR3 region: CASSVDRGGLNEQFF. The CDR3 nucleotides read TGTGCCAGCAGCGTCGACAGGGGGGGCTTAAATGAGCAGTTCTTC.

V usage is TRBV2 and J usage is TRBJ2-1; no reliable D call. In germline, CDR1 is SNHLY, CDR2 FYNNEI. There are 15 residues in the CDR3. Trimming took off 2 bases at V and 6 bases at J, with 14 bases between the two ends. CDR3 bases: TGTGCCAGCAGTGAACCGGGCCTCAGTCCCAATGAGCAGTTCTTC. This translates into CASSEPGLSPNEQFF.

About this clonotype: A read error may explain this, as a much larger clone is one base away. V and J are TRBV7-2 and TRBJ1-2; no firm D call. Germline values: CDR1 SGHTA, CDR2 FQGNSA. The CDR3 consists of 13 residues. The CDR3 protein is CASSPGSNYDYTF. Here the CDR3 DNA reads TGTGCCAGCAGCCCTGGATCTAACTATGACTACACCTTC.